What follows describes a single T cell receptor beta chain. Its antigen is unknown. These data come from a study of response to subunit inactivated influenza vaccine. The length of the CDR3 is 15 residues. Between the trimmed V and J ends, which lost 4 bases and 4 bases, there was a span of 14 bases. Each CDR3 protein gets one entry after TCRdb re-called the RT-PCR reads with MiXCR. Here the sample spans some 500,000 distinct CDR3 sequences, 13% being singletons. Study-wide findings and caveats: Every seasonal influenza vaccination brings in few new T cells, the authors suggested.

The rearrangement links TRBV12-3 or TRBV12-4 to TRBJ2-1; TRBD2 might be the D (6 bases). The receptor was isolated from a middle-aged man who received an inactivated influenza vaccine. Sequenced here: PBMCs from blood, sampled 35 to 45 days after vaccination. This CDR3 reads CASSSGGPNYNEQFF. The CDR3 DNA reads TGTGCCAGCAGTTCCGGAGGGCCGAATTACAATGAGCAGTTCTTC.